Here is one TCR beta chain with its context. Antigen unknown. Germline CDR1 and CDR2: SGHRS and YFSETQ. The CDR3 is made up of 14 amino acids. Germline trimming cut 0 bases from V and 5 bases from J; bases unmatched to any gene: 5. This sample was taken from a study of cytomegalovirus exposure and HLA in healthy donors. PCR amplification relied on 60 Vbeta primers (plus 13 Jbeta primers). In the original processing: There were tens of millions of unique TCR beta chains by a later count, and 8.5 million to 14 million of them were shared. Assay: immunoSEQ multiplex PCR; the TCRdb copy retains only in-frame clones and omits some. That table gives V, J and clone size, and the DNA gave D and trimming. The sample consists of roughly 130,000 clones, approximately 80% of them appearing once. Study-level points and caveats: Most TCR sequences were seen very rarely across donors, but some public TCRs occurred in many. CMV serostatus stood as the only immune exposure information on hand. A later look showed TCR association rates differing by HLA locus, highest for DRB1 and lowest for HLA-C.

V gene TRBV5-1 combines with J gene TRBJ2-7, with 7 bases fitting TRBD2. The TCR originated in a woman younger than 30 in good health and CMV-seropositive. What was sequenced was PBMCs. CDR3 DNA sequence: TGCGCCAGCAGCTTGGTAGCGGGCGGCCACGAGCAGTACTTC. Amino acids: CASSLVAGGHEQYF. Looking up the rest from reference TRBV5-1 and TRBJ2-7 gives the full variable domain: KAGVTQTPRYLIKTRGQQVTLSCSPISGHRSVSWYQQTPGQGLQFLFEYFSETQRNKGNFPGRFSGRQFSNSRSEMNVSTLELGDSALYLCASSLVAGGHEQYFGPGTRLTVT.